The 16 T cell receptor beta chains in this list originate from one sample, sequenced in a study of T cell changes during pregnancy in multiple sclerosis. Profiled with immunoSEQ multiplex PCR; TCRdb holds only in-frame clones, not every one. The sample has about 18,000 clones, 88% seen once. Sample: CD4+ T cells from peripheral blood mononuclear cells, taken in the first trimester of pregnancy. The receptors derive from a female donor in good health, enrolled as a control in a pregnancy study.

V and J are TRBV7-9 and TRBJ2-7; 11 bases align to TRBD1. Germline CDR1 and CDR2: SEHNR and FQNEAQ (reference sequence). V shed 5 bases, J shed 7 bases, and the junction held 7 bases outside the gene matches. There are 14 residues in the CDR3. The CDR3, as DNA: TGTGCCAGCAGCCAGGACAGGGGGCGGGATGAGCAGTACTTC. It encodes CASSQDRGRDEQYF.

This clone turned up a few times. The J gene is TRBJ1-1, the V gene TRBV5-6; D remains unclear. Germline CDR1 reads SGHDT; CDR2 reads YYEEEE. The V end lost 4 bases, the J end lost 4 bases, and 20 bases lay between the germline ends. The length of the CDR3 is 16 residues. The CDR3 nucleotides read TGTGCCAGCAGCCCGATCGGGGTCCTACTCGGCACTGAAGCTTTCTTT. This sequence encodes CASSPIGVLLGTEAFF.

The sample holds a few counts of this clone. V is TRBV25-1 and J is TRBJ2-1, with 10 bases that match TRBD2. CDR3 size: 15 residues. Germline values: CDR1 MGHDK, CDR2 SYGVNS. V dropped 4 bases and J dropped 8; count of bases not matched to a gene: 8. Here the CDR3 reads CASSGLGLANHEQFF. In DNA, the CDR3 is TGTGCCAGCAGTGGATTGGGACTAGCGAACCATGAGCAGTTCTTC.

The CDR3 spells CASSNTPGVGEKLFF. DNA of the CDR3: TGTGCCAGCTCGAACACCCCCGGGGTTGGTGAAAAACTGTTTTTT. The V call is TRBV18, the J call TRBJ1-4; D is undetermined. Deletions cut 6 bases from V and 7 bases from J, with 18 bases between. CDR1 is KGHSH and CDR2 is LQKENI in the germline V gene. The CDR3 is 15 residues long.

The gene calls are TRBV6-5 and TRBJ1-1, with D hard to call. Looked up from germline, CDR1 is MNHEY and CDR2 is SVGAGI. V was pared by 4 bases and J by 1 base, with 7 bases between. CDR3 length: 13 amino acids. The CDR3 nucleotides are TGTGCCAGCAGTTCACGGTCGAACACTGAAGCTTTCTTT. Translating it yields CASSSRSNTEAFF.

The chain links TRBV7-9 to TRBJ1-3; D not resolved. The V gene lost 3 bases and the J gene lost 1 base, with 10 bases spanning the gap. This CDR3 has 15 amino acids. CDR1 SEHNR and CDR2 FQNEAQ come from the germline V gene (reference sequence). Here the CDR3 DNA reads TGTGCCAGCAGCTTTAGTTTACTTTCTGGAAACACCATATATTTT. This encodes CASSFSLLSGNTIYF.

The CDR3 loop reads CASRVALNTEAFF. Here the CDR3 DNA reads TGTGCCAGCAGGGTGGCTTTGAACACTGAAGCTTTCTTT. The chain has TRBV7-9 and TRBJ1-1; D not certain. This CDR3 comprises 13 residues. V was trimmed by 6 bases and J by 0 bases, leaving 8 bases between them. CDR1 SEHNR and CDR2 FQNEAQ come from the germline V gene (reference sequence).

The J gene is TRBJ2-1, the V gene TRBV18; possibly TRBD1 for D (6 bases). The germline V gene has CDR1 KGHSH and CDR2 LQKENI. The CDR3 totals 13 residues. The V gene lost 4 bases and the J gene lost 8 bases, with 12 bases spanning the gap. This CDR3 reads CASSLNRVDEQFF. CDR3 nucleotides: TGTGCCAGCTCACTGAACAGGGTTGATGAGCAGTTCTTC.

The chain is built from TRBV6-6 and TRBJ1-5; D is perhaps TRBD1 (6 bases). The CDR3 extends over 15 amino acids. Germline loops: CDR1 MNHNY, CDR2 SVGAGI (reference sequence). Trimming removed 2 bases from V and 7 bases from J, with 15 bases in between. CDR3 sequence: CASSYPSAGEQPQHF. The CDR3 nucleotides read TGTGCCAGCAGTTACCCCTCGGCAGGGGAACAGCCCCAGCATTTT.

The chain uses TRBV11-3 and TRBJ1-3, with D unclear. CDR1 SGHNT and CDR2 YENEEA come from the germline V gene. This CDR3 spans 13 amino acids. V shed 5 bases and J shed 4 bases, with 9 bases lying between them. The chain's CDR3 is CASSEQNGNTIYF. DNA for the CDR3: TGTGCCAGCAGCGAGCAAAACGGAAACACCATATATTTT.

The genes are TRBV7-2 and TRBJ2-3; 11 bases fit TRBD2. After removal of 5 bases from V and 5 bases from J, the junction contained 12 bases not matched to a gene. CDR1 and CDR2 from the germline V gene are SGHTA and FQGNSA. The CDR3 length is 17 residues. The CDR3 region is CASSQFSGGAAGDTQYF. CDR3 bases: TGTGCCAGCAGCCAGTTTAGCGGGGGGGCCGCGGGAGATACGCAGTATTTT.

The V and J genes are TRBV30 and TRBJ1-1; tentatively, D is TRBD1 (6 bases). From germline, CDR1 is GTSNPN and CDR2 SVGIG (reference sequence). CDR3 size: 12 residues. Deletions cut 4 bases from V and 0 bases from J, with 6 bases between. The CDR3 DNA is TGTGCCTGGACAGGGGTGAACACTGAAGCTTTCTTT. Its protein is CAWTGVNTEAFF.

The chain is built from TRBV10-3 and TRBJ2-3, with 11 nucleotides matching TRBD2. V was clipped by 9 bases and J by 4 bases; unmatched bases: 6. CDR3 size: 14 residues. Germline CDR1 is ENHRY and CDR2 is SYGVKD. The CDR3: CAIALAGESDTQYF. In DNA, the CDR3 is TGTGCCATTGCACTAGCGGGGGAGTCAGATACGCAGTATTTT.

The chain is built from TRBV19 and TRBJ1-2; 9 bases map to TRBD1. Germline V gene data show CDR1 as LNHDA and CDR2 as SQIVND (reference sequence). Unmatched junction bases numbered 5, after V lost 4 bases and J lost 2 bases. This CDR3 has 15 amino acids. Written as DNA, the CDR3 is TGTGCCAGTAGTAGGGGGGACAGGGACAACTATGGCTACACCTTC. Its translation is CASSRGDRDNYGYTF. The complete variable domain, with remaining parts taken from reference TRBV19 and TRBJ1-2, reads DGGITQSPKYLFRKEGQNVTLSCEQNLNHDAMYWYRQDPGQGLRLIYYSQIVNDFQKGDIAEGYSVSREKKESFPLTVTSAQKNPTAFYLCASSRGDRDNYGYTFGSGTRLTVV.

The V call is TRBV11-2, the J call TRBJ2-1; TRBD2 is a possible D gene (5 bases). V was shortened by 3 bases and J by 9 bases, with 12 bases between the two germline ends. Germline lookup yields CDR1 SGHAT and CDR2 FQNNGV. The CDR3 runs 13 residues. Written as DNA, the CDR3 is TGTGCCAGCAGCTTCCGTAGCGTCGGTGAGCAGTTCTTC. It is translated as CASSFRSVGEQFF. Full variable domain (outside the CDR3, taken from reference TRBV11-2 and TRBJ2-1): EAGVAQSPRYKIIEKRQSVAFWCNPISGHATLYWYQQILGQGPKLLIQFQNNGVVDDSQLPKDRFSAERLKGVDSTLKIQPAKLEDSAVYLCASSFRSVGEQFFGPGTRLTVL.

The chain recombines TRBV4-1 with TRBJ2-1; tentative D call: TRBD2 (6 bases). Germline values: CDR1 MGHRA, CDR2 YSYEKL. CDR3 length equals 14 residues. The V and J ends lost 5 bases and 0 bases respectively, with 8 bases between them. CDR3 DNA sequence: TGCGCCAGCAGCGCGGGGAGCTCCTACAATGAGCAGTTCTTC. It codes for CASSAGSSYNEQFF.